The clone carrying this TCR beta chain showed up many times. Regarding time point: newly diagnosed GD, antithyroid drugs for less than 3 months. TCR sequences were obtained from RNA taken from PBMCs. Arm-PCR of CDR3 regions and iRepertoire HTBI primers were used to build TCR beta libraries. MiXCR, applied by TCRdb to the multiplex PCR reads, yields one record per CDR3 protein. The sample yields under 800,000 distinct CDR3 sequences, under 20% seen once. The data derive from a study of regulatory T cells in long-lasting Graves disease. The CDR3 loop spans 15 amino acids. V was trimmed by 6 bases and J by 0 bases, leaving 11 bases between them. Germline V CDR1 and CDR2: SNHLY, FYNNEI. These data also featured in a second study, about T cells in Graves' hyperthyroidism and ophthalmopathy. This second study notes: Disease duration under 2 months; hyperthyroidism patients were aged 18 to 65.

Sequencing was performed on peripheral blood mononuclear cells (PBMCs), taken at new diagnosis, from a patient treated with antithyroid drugs. The sequence was collected from a woman in her 30s with Graves disease. V gene TRBV2 combines with J gene TRBJ1-4, with a tentative D call TRBD1 (6 bases). The CDR3 is CASRGQPATNEKLFF. Here the CDR3 DNA reads TGTGCCAGCAGGGGACAACCTGCAACTAATGAAAAACTGTTTTTT.